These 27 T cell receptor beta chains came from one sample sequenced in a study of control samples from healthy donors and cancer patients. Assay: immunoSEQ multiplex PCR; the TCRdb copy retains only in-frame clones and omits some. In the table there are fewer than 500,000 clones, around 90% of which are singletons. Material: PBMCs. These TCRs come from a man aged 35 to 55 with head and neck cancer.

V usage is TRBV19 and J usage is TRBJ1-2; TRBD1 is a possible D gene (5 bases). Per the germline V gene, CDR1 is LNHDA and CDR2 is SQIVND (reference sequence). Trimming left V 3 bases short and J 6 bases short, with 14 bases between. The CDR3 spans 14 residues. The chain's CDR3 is CASSIGAGIDGYTF. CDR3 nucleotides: TGTGCCAGTAGTATCGGGGCAGGGATCGATGGCTACACCTTC. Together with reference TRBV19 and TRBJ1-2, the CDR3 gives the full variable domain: DGGITQSPKYLFRKEGQNVTLSCEQNLNHDAMYWYRQDPGQGLRLIYYSQIVNDFQKGDIAEGYSVSREKKESFPLTVTSAQKNPTAFYLCASSIGAGIDGYTFGSGTRLTVV.

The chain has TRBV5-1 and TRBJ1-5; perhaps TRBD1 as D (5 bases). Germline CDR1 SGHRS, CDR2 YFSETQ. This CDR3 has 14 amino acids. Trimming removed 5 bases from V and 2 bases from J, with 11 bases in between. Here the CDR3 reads CASSRGLGNQPQHF. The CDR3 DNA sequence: TGCGCCAGCAGTAGGGGTCTTGGCAATCAGCCCCAGCATTTT.

CDR3 protein: CASSVAPGGDEQYF. In nucleotides, the CDR3 is TGTGCCAGCAGCGTAGCTCCCGGAGGGGACGAGCAGTACTTC. This rearrangement joins TRBV9 to TRBJ2-7; TRBD2 might be the D (6 bases). CDR1 and CDR2 (germline): SGDLS, YYNGEE. The CDR3 is made up of 14 amino acids. V was pared by 0 bases and J by 5 bases, with 12 bases between.

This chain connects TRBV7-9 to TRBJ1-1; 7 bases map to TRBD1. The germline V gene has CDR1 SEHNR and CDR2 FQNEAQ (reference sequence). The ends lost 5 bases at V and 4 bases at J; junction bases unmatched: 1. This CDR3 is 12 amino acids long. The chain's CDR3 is CASSRDSTEAFF. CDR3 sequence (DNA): TGTGCCAGCAGCCGGGACAGCACTGAAGCTTTCTTT. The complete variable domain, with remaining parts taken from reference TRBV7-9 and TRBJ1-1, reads DTGVSQNPRHKITKRGQNVTFRCDPISEHNRLYWYRQTLGQGPEFLTYFQNEAQLEKSRLLSDRFSAERPKGSFSTLEIQRTEQGDSAMYLCASSRDSTEAFFGQGTRLTVV.

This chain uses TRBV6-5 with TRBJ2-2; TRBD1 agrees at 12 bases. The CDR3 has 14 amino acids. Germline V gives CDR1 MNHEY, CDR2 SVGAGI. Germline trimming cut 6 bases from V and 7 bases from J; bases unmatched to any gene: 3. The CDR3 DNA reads TGTGCCAGCAGGGGACAGGGGGCGAACGGGGAGCTGTTTTTT. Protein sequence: CASRGQGANGELFF.

The CDR3 DNA reads TGTGCCAGCAGCAGGGACGGCAGCAATCAGCCCCAGCATTTT. Translating it yields CASSRDGSNQPQHF. The rearrangement joins TRBV5-4 to TRBJ1-5; D may be TRBD1 (5 bases). V was shortened by 4 bases and J by 1 base, with 9 bases between the two germline ends. In germline, CDR1 is SGHNT, CDR2 YYREEE (reference sequence). The CDR3 has 14 residues.

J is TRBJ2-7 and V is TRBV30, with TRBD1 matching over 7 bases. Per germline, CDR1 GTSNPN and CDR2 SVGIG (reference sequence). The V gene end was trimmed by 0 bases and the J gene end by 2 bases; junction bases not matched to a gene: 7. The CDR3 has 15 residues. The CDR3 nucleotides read TGTGCCTGGAGTGTCGGGACAGTGGATGCCTACGAGCAGTACTTC. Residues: CAWSVGTVDAYEQYF. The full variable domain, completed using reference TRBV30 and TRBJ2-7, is SQTIHQWPATLVQPVGSPLSLECTVEGTSNPNLYWYRQAAGRGLQLLFYSVGIGQISSEVPQNLSASRPQDRQFILSSKKLLLSDSGFYLCAWSVGTVDAYEQYFGPGTRLTVT.

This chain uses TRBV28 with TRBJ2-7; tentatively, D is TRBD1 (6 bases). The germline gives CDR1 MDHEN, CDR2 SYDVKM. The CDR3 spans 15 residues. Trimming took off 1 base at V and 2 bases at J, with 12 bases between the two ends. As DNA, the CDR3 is TGTGCCAGCAGTTTATTCGATCCAGGGGCCTACGAGCAGTACTTC. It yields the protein CASSLFDPGAYEQYF.

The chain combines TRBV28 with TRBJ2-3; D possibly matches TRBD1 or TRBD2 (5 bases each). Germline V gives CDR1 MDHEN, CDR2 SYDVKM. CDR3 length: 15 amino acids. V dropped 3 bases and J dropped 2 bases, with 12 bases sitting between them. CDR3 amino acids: CASSFPGPITDTQYF. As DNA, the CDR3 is TGTGCCAGCAGTTTCCCGGGACCGATCACAGATACGCAGTATTTT.

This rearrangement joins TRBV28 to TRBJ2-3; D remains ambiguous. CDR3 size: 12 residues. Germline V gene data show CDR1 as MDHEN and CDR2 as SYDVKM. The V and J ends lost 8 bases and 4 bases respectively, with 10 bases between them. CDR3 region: CASGVWSDTQYF. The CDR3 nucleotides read TGTGCCAGCGGGGTTTGGTCAGATACGCAGTATTTT.

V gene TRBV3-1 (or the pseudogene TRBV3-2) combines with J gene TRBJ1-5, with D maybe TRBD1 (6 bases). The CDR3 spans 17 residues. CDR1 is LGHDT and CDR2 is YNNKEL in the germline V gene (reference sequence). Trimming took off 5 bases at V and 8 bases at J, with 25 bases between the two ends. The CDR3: CASSRLPDRYRVKPQHF. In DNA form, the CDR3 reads TGTGCCAGCAGCAGATTACCTGACAGGTATAGGGTCAAGCCCCAGCATTTT.

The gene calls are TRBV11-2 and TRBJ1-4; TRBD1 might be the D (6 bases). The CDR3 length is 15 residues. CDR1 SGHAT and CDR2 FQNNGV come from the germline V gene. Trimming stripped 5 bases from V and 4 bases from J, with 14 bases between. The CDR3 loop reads CASSPRGADNEKLFF. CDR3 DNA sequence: TGTGCCAGCAGCCCCCGGGGGGCCGATAATGAAAAACTGTTTTTT. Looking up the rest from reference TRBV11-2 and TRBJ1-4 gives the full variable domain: EAGVAQSPRYKIIEKRQSVAFWCNPISGHATLYWYQQILGQGPKLLIQFQNNGVVDDSQLPKDRFSAERLKGVDSTLKIQPAKLEDSAVYLCASSPRGADNEKLFFGSGTQLSVL.

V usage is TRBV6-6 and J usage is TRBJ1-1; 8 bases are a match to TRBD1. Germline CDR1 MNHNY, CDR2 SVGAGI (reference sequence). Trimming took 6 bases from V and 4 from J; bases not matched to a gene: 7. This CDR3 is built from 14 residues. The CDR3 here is CASRPGQGSTEAFF. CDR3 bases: TGTGCCAGCAGACCTGGACAGGGAAGCACTGAAGCTTTCTTT.

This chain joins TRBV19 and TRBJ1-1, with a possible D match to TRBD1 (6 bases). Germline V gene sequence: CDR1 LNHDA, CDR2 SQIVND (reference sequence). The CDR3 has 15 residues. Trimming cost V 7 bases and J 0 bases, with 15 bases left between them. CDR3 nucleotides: TGTGCCAGTACCAGGGCGAGGGACATGAACACTGAAGCTTTCTTT. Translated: CASTRARDMNTEAFF.

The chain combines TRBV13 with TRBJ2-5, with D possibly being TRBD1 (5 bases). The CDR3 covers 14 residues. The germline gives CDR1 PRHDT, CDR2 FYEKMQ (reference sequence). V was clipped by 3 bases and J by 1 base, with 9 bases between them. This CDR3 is CASSFRGAQETQYF. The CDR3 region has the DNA TGTGCCAGCAGCTTTCGTGGGGCCCAAGAGACCCAGTACTTC.

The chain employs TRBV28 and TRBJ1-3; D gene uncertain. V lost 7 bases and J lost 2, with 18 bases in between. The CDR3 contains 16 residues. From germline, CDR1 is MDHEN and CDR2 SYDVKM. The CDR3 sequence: CASKLGVRSAGNTIYF. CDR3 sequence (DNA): TGTGCCAGCAAATTGGGAGTTAGGTCTGCTGGAAACACCATATATTTT.

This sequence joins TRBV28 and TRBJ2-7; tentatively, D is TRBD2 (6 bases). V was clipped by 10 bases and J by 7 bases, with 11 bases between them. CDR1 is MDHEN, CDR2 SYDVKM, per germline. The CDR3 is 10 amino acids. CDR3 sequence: CATSSVEQYF. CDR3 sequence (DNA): TGTGCCACTTCTAGCGTGGAGCAGTACTTC. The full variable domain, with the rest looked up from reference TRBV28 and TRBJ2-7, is DVKVTQSSRYLVKRTGEKVFLECVQDMDHENMFWYRQDPGLGLRLIYFSYDVKMKEKGDIPEGYSVSREKKERFSLILESASTNQTSMYLCATSSVEQYFGPGTRLTVT.

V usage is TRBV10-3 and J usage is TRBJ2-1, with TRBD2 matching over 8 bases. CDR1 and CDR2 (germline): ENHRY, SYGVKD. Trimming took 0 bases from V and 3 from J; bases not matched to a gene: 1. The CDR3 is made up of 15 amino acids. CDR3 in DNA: TGTGCCATCAGTGAGTCCGGGGGGGACTACAATGAGCAGTTCTTC. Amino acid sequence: CAISESGGDYNEQFF.

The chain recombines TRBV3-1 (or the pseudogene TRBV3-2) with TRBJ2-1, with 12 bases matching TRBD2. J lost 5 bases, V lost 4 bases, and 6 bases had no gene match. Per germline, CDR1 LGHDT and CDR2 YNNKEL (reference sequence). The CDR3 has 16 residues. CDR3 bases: TGTGCCAGCAGCCTTTCGACTAGCGGGGGTGACAATGAGCAGTTCTTC. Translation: CASSLSTSGGDNEQFF.

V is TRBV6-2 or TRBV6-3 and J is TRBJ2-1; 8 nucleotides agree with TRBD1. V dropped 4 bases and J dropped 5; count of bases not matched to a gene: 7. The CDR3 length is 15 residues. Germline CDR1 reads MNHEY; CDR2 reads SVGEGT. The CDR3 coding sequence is TGTGCCAGCAGTTTCCGCGGGACAGGAAACAATGAGCAGTTCTTC. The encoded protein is CASSFRGTGNNEQFF.

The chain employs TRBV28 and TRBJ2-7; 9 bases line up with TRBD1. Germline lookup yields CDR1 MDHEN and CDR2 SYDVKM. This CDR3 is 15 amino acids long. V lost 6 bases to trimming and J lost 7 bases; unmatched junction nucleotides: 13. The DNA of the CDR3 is TGTGCCAGCAGCTTACCCAGGGACAGGGATGGGGAGCAGTACTTC. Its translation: CASSLPRDRDGEQYF. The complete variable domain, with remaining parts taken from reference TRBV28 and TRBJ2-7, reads DVKVTQSSRYLVKRTGEKVFLECVQDMDHENMFWYRQDPGLGLRLIYFSYDVKMKEKGDIPEGYSVSREKKERFSLILESASTNQTSMYLCASSLPRDRDGEQYFGPGTRLTVT.

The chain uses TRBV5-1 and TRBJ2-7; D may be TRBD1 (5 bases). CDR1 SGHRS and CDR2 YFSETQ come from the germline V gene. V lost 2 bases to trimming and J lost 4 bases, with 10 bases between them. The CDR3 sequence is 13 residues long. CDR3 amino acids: CASSFKDTYEQYF. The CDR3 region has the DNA TGCGCCAGCAGCTTCAAGGACACATACGAGCAGTACTTC. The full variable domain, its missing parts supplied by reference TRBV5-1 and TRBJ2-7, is KAGVTQTPRYLIKTRGQQVTLSCSPISGHRSVSWYQQTPGQGLQFLFEYFSETQRNKGNFPGRFSGRQFSNSRSEMNVSTLELGDSALYLCASSFKDTYEQYFGPGTRLTVT.

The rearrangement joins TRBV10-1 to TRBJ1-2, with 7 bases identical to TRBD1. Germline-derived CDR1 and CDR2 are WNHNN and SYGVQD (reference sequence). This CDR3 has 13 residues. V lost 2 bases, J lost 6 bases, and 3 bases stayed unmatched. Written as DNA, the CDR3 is TGCGCCAGCAGTGAGCGACAGGGCGATGGCTACACCTTC. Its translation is CASSERQGDGYTF.

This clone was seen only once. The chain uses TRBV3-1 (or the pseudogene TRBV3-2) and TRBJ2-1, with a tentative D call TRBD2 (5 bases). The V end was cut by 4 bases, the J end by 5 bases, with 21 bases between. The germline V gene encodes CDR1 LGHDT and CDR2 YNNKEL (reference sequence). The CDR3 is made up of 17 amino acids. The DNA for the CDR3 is TGTGCCAGCAGCCCGCATGGGGTGGCGACCGGGGACAATGAGCAGTTCTTC. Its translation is CASSPHGVATGDNEQFF.

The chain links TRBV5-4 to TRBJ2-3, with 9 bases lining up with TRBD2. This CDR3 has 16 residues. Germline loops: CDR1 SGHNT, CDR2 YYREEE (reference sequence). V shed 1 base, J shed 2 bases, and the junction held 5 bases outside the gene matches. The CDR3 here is CASSLRASGNTDTQYF. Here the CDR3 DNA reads TGTGCCAGCAGCTTGAGGGCTAGCGGGAACACAGATACGCAGTATTTT.

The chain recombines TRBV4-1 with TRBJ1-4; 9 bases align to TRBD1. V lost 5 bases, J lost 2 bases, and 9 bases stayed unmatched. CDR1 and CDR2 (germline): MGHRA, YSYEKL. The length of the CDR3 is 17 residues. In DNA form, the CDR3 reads TGCGCCAGCAGCTGGGGACAGGGTTTCTCGACTAATGAAAAACTGTTTTTT. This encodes CASSWGQGFSTNEKLFF.

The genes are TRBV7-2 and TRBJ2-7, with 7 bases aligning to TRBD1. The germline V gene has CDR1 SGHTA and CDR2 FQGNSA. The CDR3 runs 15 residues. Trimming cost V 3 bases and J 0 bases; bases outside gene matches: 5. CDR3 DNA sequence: TGTGCCAGCAGCTTGGGACAGCTTCCCTCCTACGAGCAGTACTTC. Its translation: CASSLGQLPSYEQYF.